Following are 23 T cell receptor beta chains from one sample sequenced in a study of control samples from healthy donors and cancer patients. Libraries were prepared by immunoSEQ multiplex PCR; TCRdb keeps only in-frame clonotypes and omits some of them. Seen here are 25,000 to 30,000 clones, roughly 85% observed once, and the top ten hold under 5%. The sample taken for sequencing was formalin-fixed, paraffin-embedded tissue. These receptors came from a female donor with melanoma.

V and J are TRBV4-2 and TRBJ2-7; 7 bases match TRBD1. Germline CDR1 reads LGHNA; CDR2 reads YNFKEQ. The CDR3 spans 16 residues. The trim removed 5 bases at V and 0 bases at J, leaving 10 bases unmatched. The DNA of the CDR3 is TGTGCCAGCAGCGCTCCGGGACAGTTCAGCTCCTACGAGCAGTACTTC. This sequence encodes CASSAPGQFSSYEQYF.

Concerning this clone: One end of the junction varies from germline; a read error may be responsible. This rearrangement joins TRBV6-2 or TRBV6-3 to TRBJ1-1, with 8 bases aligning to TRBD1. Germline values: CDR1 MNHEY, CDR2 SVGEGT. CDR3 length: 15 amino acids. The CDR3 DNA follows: TGTGCTAGCAGTTCGGCAGGGACAGGCTACACTGAAGCTTTCTTT. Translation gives CASSSAGTGYTEAFF.

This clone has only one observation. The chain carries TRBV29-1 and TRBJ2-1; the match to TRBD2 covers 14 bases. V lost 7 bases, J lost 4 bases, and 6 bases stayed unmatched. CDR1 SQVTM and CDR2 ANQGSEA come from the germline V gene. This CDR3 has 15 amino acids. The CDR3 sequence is CSARLAGGQYNEQFF. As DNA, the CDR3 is TGCAGCGCCCGACTAGCGGGAGGGCAATACAATGAGCAGTTCTTC.

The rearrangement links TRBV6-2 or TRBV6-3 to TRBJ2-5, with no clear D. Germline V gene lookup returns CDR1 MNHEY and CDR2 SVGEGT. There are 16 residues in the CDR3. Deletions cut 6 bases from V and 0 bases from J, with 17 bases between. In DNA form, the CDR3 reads TGTGCCAGCAGCCGATTTGGAAGGGCCCACCAAGAGACCCAGTACTTC. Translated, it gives CASSRFGRAHQETQYF.

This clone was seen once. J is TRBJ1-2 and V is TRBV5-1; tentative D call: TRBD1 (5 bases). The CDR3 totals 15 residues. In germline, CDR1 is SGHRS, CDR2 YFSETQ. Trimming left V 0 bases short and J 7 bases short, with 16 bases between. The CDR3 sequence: CASSLDYGASGGYTF. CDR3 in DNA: TGCGCCAGCAGCTTGGATTATGGGGCCTCGGGTGGCTACACCTTC. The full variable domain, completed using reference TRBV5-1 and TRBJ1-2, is KAGVTQTPRYLIKTRGQQVTLSCSPISGHRSVSWYQQTPGQGLQFLFEYFSETQRNKGNFPGRFSGRQFSNSRSEMNVSTLELGDSALYLCASSLDYGASGGYTFGSGTRLTVV.

CDR3 nucleotide sequence: TGCGCCAGCAGCCTAACAGCGGGGGCAAATACGCAGTATTTT. This translates into CASSLTAGANTQYF. The chain has TRBV5-1 and TRBJ2-3; TRBD2 matches at 8 bases. V was pared by 4 bases and J by 7 bases, with 8 bases of the junction left unmatched. The CDR3 has 14 residues. Germline loops: CDR1 SGHRS, CDR2 YFSETQ.

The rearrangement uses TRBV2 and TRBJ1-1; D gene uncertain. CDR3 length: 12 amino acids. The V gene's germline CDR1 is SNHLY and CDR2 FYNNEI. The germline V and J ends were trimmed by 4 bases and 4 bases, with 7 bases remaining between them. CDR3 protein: CASSVRGTEAFF. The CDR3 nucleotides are TGTGCCAGCAGTGTTCGGGGCACTGAAGCTTTCTTT.

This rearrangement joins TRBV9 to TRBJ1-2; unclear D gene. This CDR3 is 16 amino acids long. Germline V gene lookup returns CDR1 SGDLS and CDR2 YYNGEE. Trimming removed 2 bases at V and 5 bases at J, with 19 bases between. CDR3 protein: CASSVDDRPTLYGYTF. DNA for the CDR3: TGTGCCAGCAGCGTCGACGATCGACCGACCCTTTATGGCTACACCTTC.

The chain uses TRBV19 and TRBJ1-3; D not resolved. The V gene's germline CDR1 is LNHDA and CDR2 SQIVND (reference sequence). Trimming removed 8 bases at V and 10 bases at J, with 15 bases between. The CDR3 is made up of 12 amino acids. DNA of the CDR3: TGTGCCAGTGGGTACGAGACCATTACCATATATTTT. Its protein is CASGYETITIYF.

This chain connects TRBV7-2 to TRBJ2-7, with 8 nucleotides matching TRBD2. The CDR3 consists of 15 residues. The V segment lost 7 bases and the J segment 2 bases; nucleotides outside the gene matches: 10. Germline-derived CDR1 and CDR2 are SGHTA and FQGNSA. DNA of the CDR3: TGTGCCAGCAAAGGGGGGCGGGAGGCTACCTACGAGCAGTACTTC. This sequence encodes CASKGGREATYEQYF.

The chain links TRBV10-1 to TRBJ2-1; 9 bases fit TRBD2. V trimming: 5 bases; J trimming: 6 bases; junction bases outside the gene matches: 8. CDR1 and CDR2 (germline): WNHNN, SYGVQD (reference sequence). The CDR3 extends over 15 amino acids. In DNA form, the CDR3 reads TGCGCCAGCAGTTTTTCGTCTAGCGGGGTCAATGAGCAGTTCTTC. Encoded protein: CASSFSSSGVNEQFF.

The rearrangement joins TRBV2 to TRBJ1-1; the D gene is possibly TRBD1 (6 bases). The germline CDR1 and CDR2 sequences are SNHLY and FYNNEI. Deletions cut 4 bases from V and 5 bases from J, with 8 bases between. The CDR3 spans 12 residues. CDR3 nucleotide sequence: TGTGCCAGCAGTGGAGGGGGGACTGAAGCTTTCTTT. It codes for CASSGGGTEAFF.

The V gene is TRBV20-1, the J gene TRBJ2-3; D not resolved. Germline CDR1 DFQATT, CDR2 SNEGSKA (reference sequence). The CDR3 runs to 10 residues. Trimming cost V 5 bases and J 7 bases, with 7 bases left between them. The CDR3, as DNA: TGCAGTGCTGAGATATATACGCAGTATTTT. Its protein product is CSAEIYTQYF.

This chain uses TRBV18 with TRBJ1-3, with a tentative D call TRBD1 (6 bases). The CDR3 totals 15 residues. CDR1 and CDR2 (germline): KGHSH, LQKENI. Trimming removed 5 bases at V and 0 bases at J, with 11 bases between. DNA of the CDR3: TGTGCCAGCTCAGATACAGGGAGCTCTGGAAACACCATATATTTT. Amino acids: CASSDTGSSGNTIYF.

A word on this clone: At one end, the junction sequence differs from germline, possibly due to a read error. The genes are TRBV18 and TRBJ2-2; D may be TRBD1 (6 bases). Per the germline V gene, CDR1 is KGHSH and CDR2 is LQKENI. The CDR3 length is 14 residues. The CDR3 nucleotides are TGTGCCAGCTCACCCGGACAGAACAACGGGGAGCTGTTTTTT. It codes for CASSPGQNNGELFF.

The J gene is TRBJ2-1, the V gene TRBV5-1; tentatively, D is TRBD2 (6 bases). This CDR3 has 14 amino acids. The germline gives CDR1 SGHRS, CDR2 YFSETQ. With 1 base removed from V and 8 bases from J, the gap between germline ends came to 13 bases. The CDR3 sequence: CASSLSLQRDEQFF. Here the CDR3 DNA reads TGCGCCAGCAGCTTGTCACTTCAGCGGGATGAGCAGTTCTTC.

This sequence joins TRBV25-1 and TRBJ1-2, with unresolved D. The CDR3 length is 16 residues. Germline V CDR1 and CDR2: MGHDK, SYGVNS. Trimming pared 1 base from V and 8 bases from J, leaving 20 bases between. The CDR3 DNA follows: TGTGCCAGCAGTGAATCTGACCCTCGCGTCTCTTACGGCTACACCTTC. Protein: CASSESDPRVSYGYTF.

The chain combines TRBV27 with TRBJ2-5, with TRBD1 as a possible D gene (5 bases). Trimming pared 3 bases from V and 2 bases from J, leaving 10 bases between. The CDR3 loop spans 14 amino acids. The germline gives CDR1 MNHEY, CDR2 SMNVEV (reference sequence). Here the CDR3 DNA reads TGTGCCAGCAGTTTTTGGGGCCGACAAGAGACCCAGTACTTC. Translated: CASSFWGRQETQYF.

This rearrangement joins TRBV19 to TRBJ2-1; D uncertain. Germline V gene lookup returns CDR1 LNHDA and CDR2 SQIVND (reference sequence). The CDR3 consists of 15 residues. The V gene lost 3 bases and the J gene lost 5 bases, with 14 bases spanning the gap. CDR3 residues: CASSMDPSPHNEQFF. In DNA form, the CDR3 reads TGTGCCAGTAGTATGGATCCCAGTCCACACAATGAGCAGTTCTTC.

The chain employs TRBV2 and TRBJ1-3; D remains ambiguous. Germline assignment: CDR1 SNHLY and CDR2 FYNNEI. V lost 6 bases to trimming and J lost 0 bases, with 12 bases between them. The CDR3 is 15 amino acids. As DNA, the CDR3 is TGTGCCAGCAGGGCGGAACAGTTCTCTGGAAACACCATATATTTT. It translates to CASRAEQFSGNTIYF.

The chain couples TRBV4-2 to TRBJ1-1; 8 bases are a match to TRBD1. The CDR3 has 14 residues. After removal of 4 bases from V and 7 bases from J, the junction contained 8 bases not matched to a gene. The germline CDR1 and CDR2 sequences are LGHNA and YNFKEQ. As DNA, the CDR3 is TGTGCCAGCAGCCGCCAGACAGGGGAGGTTGAAGCTTTCTTT. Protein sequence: CASSRQTGEVEAFF.

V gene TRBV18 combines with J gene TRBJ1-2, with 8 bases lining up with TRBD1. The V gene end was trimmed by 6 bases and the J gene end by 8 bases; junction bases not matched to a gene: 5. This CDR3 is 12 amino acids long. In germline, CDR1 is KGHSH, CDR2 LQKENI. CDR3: CASSPGQGGYTF. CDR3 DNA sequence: TGTGCCAGCTCTCCCGGACAGGGCGGCTACACCTTC. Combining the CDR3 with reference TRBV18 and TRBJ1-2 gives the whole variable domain NAGVMQNPRHLVRRRGQEARLRCSPMKGHSHVYWYRQLPEEGLKFMVYLQKENIIDESGMPKERFSAEFPKEGPSILRIQQVVRGDSAAYFCASSPGQGGYTFGSGTRLTVV.

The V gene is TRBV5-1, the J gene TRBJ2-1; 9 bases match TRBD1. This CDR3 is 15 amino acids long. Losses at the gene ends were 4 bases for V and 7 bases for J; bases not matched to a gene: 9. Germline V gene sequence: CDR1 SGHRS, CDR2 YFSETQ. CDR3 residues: CASSQKGQGMNEQFF. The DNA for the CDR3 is TGCGCCAGCAGCCAAAAGGGACAGGGAATGAATGAGCAGTTCTTC.